Below are 17 T cell receptor beta chains sequenced from a single sample in a study of blood T cell repertoires in COVID-19. The method was immunoSEQ multiplex PCR; TCRdb's version includes in-frame clones alone and lacks a portion of them. This table holds some 520,000 clones, roughly 89% found once. The sample comprised peripheral blood. The receptors originated from a young man with COVID-19, enrolled during active disease.

The chain joins TRBV18 to TRBJ1-5, with D hard to call. Trimming took 4 bases from V and 0 from J, leaving 7 bases between them. The CDR3 contains 14 residues. The germline CDR1 and CDR2 sequences are KGHSH and LQKENI. This chain's CDR3 is CASSRGPSNQPQHF. CDR3 DNA: TGTGCCAGCTCACGCGGCCCTAGCAATCAGCCCCAGCATTTT.

The CDR3 DNA reads as TGCGCCAGCAGCGTATCAGTTGGAAACACCATATATTTT. It translates to CASSVSVGNTIYF. V usage is TRBV5-1 and J usage is TRBJ1-3, with unresolved D. Between the trimmed V and J ends, which lost 4 bases and 3 bases, there was a span of 8 bases. This CDR3 has 13 residues. CDR1 and CDR2 (germline): SGHRS, YFSETQ.

The gene calls are TRBV6-6 and TRBJ2-7; 8 bases fit TRBD2. Trimming took 7 bases from V and 0 from J; bases not matched to a gene: 8. The CDR3 is 15 amino acids. Germline V gene sequence: CDR1 MNHNY, CDR2 SVGAGI (reference sequence). DNA for the CDR3: TGTGCCAGCACTCCCGGGGGGGGAAGCTCCTACGAGCAGTACTTC. Translating it yields CASTPGGGSSYEQYF.

This sequence joins TRBV18 and TRBJ1-6, with D uncertain. Trimming stripped 3 bases from V and 9 bases from J, with 12 bases between. Germline values: CDR1 KGHSH, CDR2 LQKENI. This CDR3 region has 14 residues. In DNA, the CDR3 is TGTGCCAGCTCACCGACCCCAGGAAGTTCACCCCTCCACTTT. Encoded protein: CASSPTPGSSPLHF.

This clone was seen only once. The V gene is TRBV2, the J gene TRBJ1-1, with TRBD1 identical over 8 bases. This CDR3 has 13 amino acids. Per germline, CDR1 SNHLY and CDR2 FYNNEI. The V and J ends lost 6 bases and 4 bases, in that order; junction bases with no gene match: 4. CDR3 nucleotide sequence: TGTGCCAGCAGGACAACAGGGGGCACTGAAGCTTTCTTT. As protein: CASRTTGGTEAFF.

This sequence joins TRBV19 and TRBJ1-4; TRBD1 is a possible D gene (6 bases). V was clipped by 6 bases and J by 8 bases, with 16 bases between them. CDR1 and CDR2 (germline): LNHDA, SQIVND (reference sequence). This CDR3 is 14 amino acids long. The CDR3 region is CASSEPGTPEKLFF. CDR3 nucleotide sequence: TGTGCCAGTAGCGAGCCCGGGACACCAGAAAAACTGTTTTTT.

This rearrangement joins TRBV7-2 to TRBJ2-1; 10 nucleotides align to TRBD1. In germline, CDR1 is SGHTA, CDR2 FQGNSA. CDR3 length equals 16 residues. Trimming took 5 bases from V and 9 from J; bases not matched to a gene: 13. CDR3 sequence: CASSLTLGQGGREQFF. The CDR3 DNA reads TGTGCCAGCAGCCTTACCCTCGGACAGGGGGGACGTGAGCAGTTCTTC.

The chain is built from TRBV5-1 and TRBJ2-5, with TRBD2 matching 7 bases. Germline V CDR1 and CDR2: SGHRS, YFSETQ. This CDR3 region has 14 residues. The J segment lost 3 bases and the V segment lost 2 bases, leaving 4 bases of the junction unmatched. The CDR3 DNA is TGCGCCAGCAGCTTTAAGCGGGGCGAAGAGACCCAGTACTTC. This translates into CASSFKRGEETQYF.

The chain couples TRBV11-2 to TRBJ1-5, with a weak D call TRBD1 (5 bases). This CDR3 has 15 amino acids. Per germline, CDR1 SGHAT and CDR2 FQNNGV. Between the trimmed V and J ends, which lost 2 bases and 2 bases, there was a span of 10 bases. CDR3 nucleotide sequence: TGTGCCAGCAGCTTATCAGGGACTGGCAATCAGCCCCAGCATTTT. This codes for CASSLSGTGNQPQHF.

This chain joins TRBV10-2 and TRBJ2-7; 14 bases fit TRBD2. This CDR3 spans 16 amino acids. Germline loops: CDR1 WSHSY, CDR2 SAAADI. The trim removed 9 bases at V and 4 bases at J, leaving 11 bases unmatched. CDR3 DNA sequence: TGCGCCAGTACCGGGACTAGCGGGAGATCTTGGTACGAGCAGTACTTC. It is translated as CASTGTSGRSWYEQYF.

CDR3 nucleotide sequence: TGCGCCAGCAGCTTGGTAGCGGGAGGTTTACATGAGCAGTTCTTC. The encoded protein is CASSLVAGGLHEQFF. The gene calls are TRBV5-1 and TRBJ2-1, with 10 bases that match TRBD2. CDR1 SGHRS and CDR2 YFSETQ come from the germline V gene. V gave up 0 bases and J gave up 8 bases; unmatched junction bases: 5. CDR3 length equals 15 residues.

The chain combines TRBV15 with TRBJ2-1, with 13 bases identical to TRBD2. Germline CDR1 reads LNHNV; CDR2 reads YYDKDF (reference sequence). V dropped 3 bases and J dropped 10; count of bases not matched to a gene: 3. This CDR3 has 14 residues. The CDR3 DNA reads TGTGCCACCAGCAGGGGACTAGCGGGGAGCGAGCAGTTCTTC. This encodes CATSRGLAGSEQFF.

This chain uses TRBV29-1 with TRBJ1-2, with TRBD1 matching 10 bases. The CDR3 is 14 amino acids. J gave up 7 bases and V 3 bases, and 8 bases lay outside the gene matches. CDR1 and CDR2 (germline): SQVTM, ANQGSEA. DNA of the CDR3: TGCAGCGTTGAGGCTCTCGGACAGGGGGGTGGCTACACCTTC. Encoded protein: CSVEALGQGGGYTF.

The CDR3 is CASSSRDSYNSPLHF. The CDR3 coding sequence is TGTGCCAGCAGCTCCCGGGACTCCTATAATTCACCCCTCCACTTT. The chain has TRBV9 and TRBJ1-6; D is undetermined. Germline V gene lookup returns CDR1 SGDLS and CDR2 YYNGEE. This CDR3 is built from 15 residues. Trimming removed 4 bases from V and 0 bases from J, with 8 bases in between.

J is TRBJ2-7 and V is TRBV7-8, with a weak D call TRBD2 (5 bases). The CDR3 runs to 14 residues. V gave up 5 bases and J gave up 5 bases, with 16 bases separating them. The germline CDR1 and CDR2 sequences are SGHVS and FQNEAQ. Here the CDR3 DNA reads TGTGCCAGCAGCCCTCTAGCTTATGAGGACGAGCAGTACTTC. Its translation: CASSPLAYEDEQYF.

Remarks on this clone: Other DNA sequences of this sample code for an identical CDR3. The CDR3 sequence: CASSLGQGGYGYTF. Written as DNA, the CDR3 is TGTGCCAGCAGCCTTGGACAGGGAGGGTATGGCTACACCTTC. V and J are TRBV5-8 and TRBJ1-2, with 8 positions matching TRBD1. CDR1 is SGHTS, CDR2 YDEGEE, per germline. The length of the CDR3 is 14 residues. Unmatched junction bases numbered 7, after V lost 4 bases and J lost 5 bases.

The chain employs TRBV19 and TRBJ1-3; 8 bases align to TRBD1. The V segment lost 5 bases and the J segment 4 bases; nucleotides outside the gene matches: 7. Germline V CDR1 and CDR2: LNHDA, SQIVND (reference sequence). The CDR3 is 15 residues long. The CDR3: CASSPFGQGGNTIYF. The CDR3 DNA reads as TGTGCCAGTAGTCCGTTTGGACAGGGCGGAAACACCATATATTTT.